Below are 31 T cell receptor beta chains sequenced from a single sample in a study of T cell responses to AZD1222 COVID-19 vaccine (dated by TCRdb to about 2021). The protocol used for the library was the immunoSEQ multiplex PCR assay. TCRdb holds this immuneACCESS table with in-frame rearrangements only. Some clones are missing; in checked studies, unresolved V genes explain under half, and the rest has no known cause. The sample table lists about 120,000 clones, 90% to 95% of them with a count of one. Clones ranked in the top ten supply about 2.7% of the sample. The time point label corresponds to: baseline before first vaccination. The sequenced sample was peripheral blood, obtained on day 0 of AZD1222 vaccination. All receptors derive from an adult in good health.

This sequence joins TRBV10-3 and TRBJ2-7; 11 bases agree with TRBD2. The length of the CDR3 is 18 residues. The germline V gene has CDR1 ENHRY and CDR2 SYGVKD. Unmatched junction bases numbered 13, after V lost 3 bases and J lost 3 bases. The chain's CDR3 is CAISDNQNPSGRFYEQYF. CDR3 coding DNA: TGTGCCATCAGTGACAACCAGAATCCTAGCGGGAGGTTCTACGAGCAGTACTTC.

V gene TRBV7-2 combines with J gene TRBJ1-2, with 7 nucleotides matching TRBD1. V lost 4 bases, J lost 7 bases, and 6 bases stayed unmatched. The CDR3 covers 13 residues. Germline V CDR1 and CDR2: SGHTA, FQGNSA. The CDR3 coding sequence is TGTGCCAGCAGCTCCAACAGGGGCCTTGGCTACACCTTC. This sequence encodes CASSSNRGLGYTF.

To note about this clone: A junction boundary mismatches the germline segment, possibly from a read error. The chain couples TRBV19 to TRBJ2-5; D tentatively reads TRBD1 or TRBD2 (5 bases each). CDR3 size: 16 residues. The germline CDR1 and CDR2 sequences are LNHDA and SQIVND (reference sequence). For the CDR3, the DNA is TGTGCCAGCAGTATCGGGGACCGGGGAAGACAAGAGACCCAGTACTTC. Protein: CASSIGDRGRQETQYF.

This chain connects TRBV30 to TRBJ1-3; the D is unclear. This CDR3 has 13 amino acids. V was clipped by 4 bases and J by 0 bases, with 7 bases between them. Germline CDR1 is GTSNPN and CDR2 is SVGIG (reference sequence). CDR3 loop: CAWTFRSGNTIYF. CDR3 bases: TGTGCCTGGACGTTCCGCTCTGGAAACACCATATATTTT. The entire variable domain, with the rest obtained from reference TRBV30 and TRBJ1-3, is as follows: SQTIHQWPATLVQPVGSPLSLECTVEGTSNPNLYWYRQAAGRGLQLLFYSVGIGQISSEVPQNLSASRPQDRQFILSSKKLLLSDSGFYLCAWTFRSGNTIYFGEGSWLTVV.

The J gene is TRBJ1-5, the V gene TRBV5-6; D is unresolved. The CDR3 consists of 14 residues. Germline V gene data show CDR1 as SGHDT and CDR2 as YYEEEE. V was trimmed by 1 base and J by 8 bases, leaving 13 bases between them. The CDR3 DNA reads TGTGCCAGCAGCTTGAGGCATTCTTCCGAGCCCCAGCATTTT. Its translation: CASSLRHSSEPQHF.

The V call is TRBV4-2, the J call TRBJ2-7; 7 positions agree with TRBD2. CDR1 is LGHNA and CDR2 is YNFKEQ in the germline V gene. This CDR3 spans 17 amino acids. V dropped 1 base and J dropped 5; count of bases not matched to a gene: 14. Here the CDR3 DNA reads TGTGCCAGCAGCCAAGGGTGGCGGGAGCCACACGGTGACGAGCAGTACTTC. Translation: CASSQGWREPHGDEQYF.

The chain employs TRBV4-2 and TRBJ1-4, with 8 bases identical to TRBD1. The CDR3 covers 16 residues. Germline CDR1 reads LGHNA; CDR2 reads YNFKEQ. J was trimmed by 8 bases and V by 1 base; bases with no gene match: 9. The CDR3 nucleotides are TGTGCCAGCAGCCAAGGGAGGACAGGGAATGTGGAAAAACTGTTTTTT. Translated, it gives CASSQGRTGNVEKLFF.

In DNA form, the CDR3 reads TGTGCCAGCAGTCCTCTTTTGAACACTGAAGCTTTCTTT. This encodes CASSPLLNTEAFF. The J gene is TRBJ1-1, the V gene TRBV27; no firm D call. Germline V lookup: CDR1 MNHEY, CDR2 SMNVEV (reference sequence). The CDR3 covers 13 residues. Trimming shortened V by 5 bases and J by 0 bases, and 7 bases separated the two germline ends.

The J gene is TRBJ2-2, the V gene TRBV2; TRBD1 or TRBD2 may be the D gene (6 bases each). Germline V gene sequence: CDR1 SNHLY, CDR2 FYNNEI. The germline V and J ends were trimmed by 4 bases and 6 bases, with 12 bases remaining between them. This CDR3 is built from 14 residues. CDR3 sequence: CASSVQGGAGELFF. Written as DNA, the CDR3 is TGTGCCAGCAGTGTACAGGGAGGCGCCGGGGAGCTGTTTTTT.

The rearrangement joins TRBV9 to TRBJ2-1, with 12 positions matching TRBD2. The V gene end was trimmed by 0 bases and the J gene end by 8 bases; junction bases not matched to a gene: 6. The CDR3 has 16 residues. CDR1 and CDR2 from the germline V gene are SGDLS and YYNGEE. The CDR3 nucleotides are TGTGCCAGCAGCGTAGAACTAGCGGGGGGCAGCGATGAGCAGTTCTTC. Protein sequence: CASSVELAGGSDEQFF. Drawing the rest from reference TRBV9 and TRBJ2-1, the complete variable domain is DSGVTQTPKHLITATGQRVTLRCSPRSGDLSVYWYQQSLDQGLQFLIQYYNGEERAKGNILERFSAQQFPDLHSELNLSSLELGDSALYFCASSVELAGGSDEQFFGPGTRLTVL.

The CDR3 nucleotides read TGTGCCAGCTCACCACCGTCAAGCCCTGAAGCTTTCTTT. Encoded protein: CASSPPSSPEAFF. The chain employs TRBV18 and TRBJ1-1; no firm D call. The CDR3 loop spans 13 amino acids. CDR1 is KGHSH and CDR2 is LQKENI in the germline V gene. V was clipped by 0 bases and J by 6 bases, with 8 bases between them.

This chain links TRBV21-1 with TRBJ1-5. TRBV21-1 is a pseudogene segment. The CDR3 is 14 amino acids. CDR3: CASSKVQRNQPQHF. CDR3 DNA: TGTGCCAGCAGCAAAGTCCAGAGGAATCAGCCCCAGCATTTT.

A single count supports this clone. The chain uses TRBV14 and TRBJ2-7; a possible D gene is TRBD2 (6 bases). CDR1 SGHDN and CDR2 FVKESK come from the germline V gene. The V end was cut by 4 bases, the J end by 6 bases, with 13 bases between. CDR3 length: 13 amino acids. In nucleotides, the CDR3 is TGTGCCAGCAGCCCGCGACTAGTTGGCGAGCAGTACTTC. It translates to CASSPRLVGEQYF. The full variable domain, its missing parts supplied by reference TRBV14 and TRBJ2-7, is EAGVTQFPSHSVIEKGQTVTLRCDPISGHDNLYWYRRVMGKEIKFLLHFVKESKQDESGMPNNRFLAERTGGTYSTLKVQPAELEDSGVYFCASSPRLVGEQYFGPGTRLTVT.

V and J are TRBV24-1 and TRBJ2-1; D is perhaps TRBD2 (5 bases). CDR1 and CDR2 from the germline V gene are KGHDR and SFDVKD. The CDR3 sequence is 11 residues long. Trimming took 5 bases from V and 9 from J, leaving 7 bases between them. The CDR3 DNA sequence: TGTGCCACCAGTGGGCGGGTTGAGCAGTTCTTC. Its translation: CATSGRVEQFF.

Note on this clone: The same CDR3 is also encoded by other DNA sequences in this sample. The chain employs TRBV3-1 (or the pseudogene TRBV3-2) and TRBJ1-2; D gene unclear. Germline CDR1 LGHDT, CDR2 YNNKEL (reference sequence). The CDR3 runs to 12 residues. Trimming cost V 1 base and J 7 bases, with 7 bases left between them. The CDR3 bases are TGTGCCAGCAGCCAAGGAGGGAGTGGCTACACCTTC. This gives the protein CASSQGGSGYTF.

This chain uses TRBV9 with TRBJ2-1; 15 bases line up with TRBD2. The V gene end was trimmed by 0 bases and the J gene end by 8 bases; junction bases not matched to a gene: 3. This CDR3 has 16 residues. The germline gives CDR1 SGDLS, CDR2 YYNGEE. The CDR3 loop reads CASSVAGTSGRHEQFF. CDR3 DNA sequence: TGTGCCAGCAGCGTAGCAGGGACTAGCGGGAGGCATGAGCAGTTCTTC.

This chain links TRBV5-1 with TRBJ1-1; no clear D gene. There are 12 residues in the CDR3. The germline V gene has CDR1 SGHRS and CDR2 YFSETQ. V was pared by 1 base and J by 4 bases, with 5 bases between. The CDR3 loop is CASSLSTTEAFF. The CDR3 nucleotides read TGCGCCAGCAGCTTGTCGACCACTGAAGCTTTCTTT.

There are a few counts of this clone. This chain joins TRBV6-4 and TRBJ1-1; 7 nucleotides agree with TRBD1. This CDR3 spans 14 amino acids. Unmatched junction bases numbered 5, after V lost 6 bases and J lost 1 base. Germline CDR1 MRHNA, CDR2 SNTAGT. The CDR3 DNA follows: TGTGCCAGCAGCGAAACAGGGGAGAACACTGAAGCTTTCTTT. It specifies CASSETGENTEAFF.

This clone has more than one count but fewer than ten. This sequence joins TRBV9 and TRBJ1-2, with D uncertain. CDR1 is SGDLS and CDR2 is YYNGEE in the germline V gene. This CDR3 comprises 13 residues. Trimming cost V 0 bases and J 5 bases, with 8 bases left between them. In DNA form, the CDR3 reads TGTGCCAGCAGCGTAGGAGCTCCTTATGGCTACACCTTC. Amino acids: CASSVGAPYGYTF.

The gene calls are TRBV6-5 and TRBJ1-2; D might be TRBD1 (5 bases). The CDR3 runs 14 residues. The germline gives CDR1 MNHEY, CDR2 SVGAGI. The germline V and J ends were trimmed by 0 bases and 4 bases, with 9 bases remaining between them. This chain's CDR3 is CASSYSGGSYGYTF. CDR3 in DNA: TGTGCCAGCAGTTACTCGGGGGGAAGCTATGGCTACACCTTC.

The chain recombines TRBV6-2 or TRBV6-3 with TRBJ1-1; no reliable D call. Per germline, CDR1 MNHEY and CDR2 SVGEGT. The CDR3 has 14 amino acids. V lost 8 bases and J lost 2, with 15 bases in between. The CDR3 is CASRFLSSNTEAFF. DNA for the CDR3: TGTGCCAGCCGTTTCCTTAGTTCCAACACTGAAGCTTTCTTT.

J is TRBJ1-2 and V is TRBV19; possible D gene TRBD1, 5 bases. The V gene's germline CDR1 is LNHDA and CDR2 SQIVND (reference sequence). With 3 bases removed from V and 4 bases from J, the gap between germline ends came to 12 bases. This CDR3 has 14 amino acids. CDR3 protein: CASSILQGLYGYTF. The CDR3 region has the DNA TGTGCCAGTAGTATCCTCCAGGGTCTCTATGGCTACACCTTC.

The chain recombines TRBV7-8 with TRBJ2-7, with D possibly matching TRBD1 (6 bases). The V gene's germline CDR1 is SGHVS and CDR2 FQNEAQ. Trimming cost V 4 bases and J 6 bases, with 10 bases left between them. The CDR3 totals 12 residues. CDR3 sequence: CASSSQGPEQYF. CDR3 DNA: TGTGCCAGCAGCTCACAGGGTCCCGAGCAGTACTTC. Filled out from reference TRBV7-8 and TRBJ2-7, the complete variable domain reads GAGVSQSPRYKVAKRGQDVALRCDPISGHVSLFWYQQALGQGPEFLTYFQNEAQLDKSGLPSDRFFAERPEGSVSTLKIQRTQQEDSAVYLCASSSQGPEQYFGPGTRLTVT.

V gene TRBV25-1 combines with J gene TRBJ2-6; no clear D. Germline-derived CDR1 and CDR2 are MGHDK and SYGVNS. V lost 4 bases, J lost 3 bases, and 13 bases lay in between. CDR3 size: 16 residues. CDR3 coding DNA: TGTGCCAGCAGTGCAGGATCTAGGAGTGGGGCCAACGTCCTGACTTTC. Translation gives CASSAGSRSGANVLTF.

This clone occurred once. V gene TRBV19 combines with J gene TRBJ1-5; D remains ambiguous. V lost 9 bases to trimming and J lost 0 bases, with 30 bases between them. The CDR3 spans 20 residues. CDR1 and CDR2 from the germline V gene are LNHDA and SQIVND (reference sequence). The CDR3 bases are TGTGCCAGCCGCCCCGCCACCGGGCAAACGGGAATTTATAGCAATCAGCCCCAGCATTTT. It codes for CASRPATGQTGIYSNQPQHF.

This sequence joins TRBV2 and TRBJ1-5; 8 bases are a match to TRBD1. The CDR3 loop spans 14 amino acids. The germline CDR1 and CDR2 sequences are SNHLY and FYNNEI. The junction had 4 bases not matched to a gene; V was cut back by 2 bases and J by 7 bases. Here the CDR3 DNA reads TGTGCCAGCAGTGAACAGGGGGCAGGACAGCCCCAGCATTTT. Encoded protein: CASSEQGAGQPQHF.

This chain uses TRBV5-1 with TRBJ1-1, with 11 bases aligning to TRBD1. The CDR3 length is 16 residues. V dropped 7 bases and J dropped 3; count of bases not matched to a gene: 11. Germline V gene lookup returns CDR1 SGHRS and CDR2 YFSETQ. CDR3 sequence reads: CASGPGQGVRHTEAFF. The CDR3 DNA sequence: TGCGCCAGCGGACCGGGACAGGGGGTTAGGCACACTGAAGCTTTCTTT.

The rearrangement uses TRBV20-1 and TRBJ2-1; no clear D. The CDR3 length is 10 residues. Germline values: CDR1 DFQATT, CDR2 SNEGSKA (reference sequence). The CDR3 spells CSLQGNEQFF. The DNA of the CDR3 is TGCAGCCTCCAAGGCAATGAGCAGTTCTTC.

V gene TRBV19 combines with J gene TRBJ2-5; no clear D gene. This CDR3 region has 13 residues. V was trimmed by 3 bases and J by 2 bases, leaving 7 bases between them. Germline loops: CDR1 LNHDA, CDR2 SQIVND (reference sequence). CDR3 coding DNA: TGTGCCAGTAGTATGACCCTGCAAGAGACCCAGTACTTC. Its protein product is CASSMTLQETQYF.

This sequence joins TRBV27 and TRBJ1-5; perhaps TRBD1 as D (5 bases). This CDR3 has 14 residues. From germline, CDR1 is MNHEY and CDR2 SMNVEV (reference sequence). V lost 6 bases and J 9 bases, leaving 18 bases between the germline ends. CDR3 protein: CASSSGTASRPQHF. The CDR3 DNA is TGTGCCAGCAGCTCCGGGACGGCCAGCAGGCCCCAGCATTTT.

In DNA, the CDR3 is TGTGCCAGCAGCTTAGCGGCTTACTATGGCTACACCTTC. Its protein product is CASSLAAYYGYTF. This chain connects TRBV5-6 to TRBJ1-2; D gene ambiguous. This CDR3 has 13 residues. CDR1 SGHDT and CDR2 YYEEEE come from the germline V gene. Trimming cost V 2 bases and J 3 bases, with 8 bases left between them.